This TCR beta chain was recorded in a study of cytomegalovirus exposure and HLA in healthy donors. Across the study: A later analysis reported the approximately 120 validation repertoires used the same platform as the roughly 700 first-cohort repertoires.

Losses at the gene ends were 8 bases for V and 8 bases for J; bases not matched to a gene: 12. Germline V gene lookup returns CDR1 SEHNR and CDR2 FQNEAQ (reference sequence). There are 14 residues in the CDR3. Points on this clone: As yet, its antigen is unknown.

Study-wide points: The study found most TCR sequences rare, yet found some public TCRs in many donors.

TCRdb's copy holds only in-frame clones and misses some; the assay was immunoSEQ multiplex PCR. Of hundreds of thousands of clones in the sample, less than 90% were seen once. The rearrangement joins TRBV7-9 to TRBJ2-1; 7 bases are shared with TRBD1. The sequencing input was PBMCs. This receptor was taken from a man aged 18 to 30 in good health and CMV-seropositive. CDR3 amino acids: CASGRTGRFYEQFF. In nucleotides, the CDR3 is TGTGCCAGCGGACGGACAGGTAGATTTTATGAGCAGTTCTTC.